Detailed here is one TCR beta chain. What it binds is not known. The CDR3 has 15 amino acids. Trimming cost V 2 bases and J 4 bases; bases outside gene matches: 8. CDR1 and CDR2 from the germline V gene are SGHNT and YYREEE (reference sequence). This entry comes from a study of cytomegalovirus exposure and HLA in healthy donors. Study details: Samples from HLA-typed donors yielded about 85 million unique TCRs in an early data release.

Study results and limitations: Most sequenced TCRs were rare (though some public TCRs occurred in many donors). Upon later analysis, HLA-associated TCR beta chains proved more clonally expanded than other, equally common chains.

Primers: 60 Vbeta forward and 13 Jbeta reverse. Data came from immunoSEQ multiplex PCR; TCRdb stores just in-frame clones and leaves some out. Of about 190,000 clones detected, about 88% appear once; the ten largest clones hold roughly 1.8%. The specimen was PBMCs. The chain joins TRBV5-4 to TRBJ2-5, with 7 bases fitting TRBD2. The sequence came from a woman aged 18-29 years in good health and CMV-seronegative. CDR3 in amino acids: CASSFRGSKGETQYF. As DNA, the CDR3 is TGTGCCAGCAGCTTCCGCGGGAGCAAGGGAGAGACCCAGTACTTC.